This entry lists 21 T cell receptor beta chains sequenced from one sample in a study of T cell repertoires in cytomegalovirus infection (dated by TCRdb to about 2019). The treatment or condition label here, explained by the study, means: in vitro stimulation with specific CMV peptide epitopes to enrich CMV-specific T cells. No antigens are known for them. The data were produced on an Illumina HiSeq 1500. TCRdb handled the public reads itself, with Q25 trimming in fastp and clone calling in MiXCR, and kept productive beta chains. Rows merge per CDR3 protein into single entries with the most common DNA and genes. Across this sample there are approximately 270,000 distinct CDR3 sequences, with about 20% seen only once. Jointly, the top ten make up roughly 19% of the sample. The sample was cultured PBMCs, taken from culture after CMV antigen stimulation. The source of these receptors is a human donor in good health (CMV status not recorded). Some clones in this sample may be carry-over from other donors' samples.

This clonotype is a singleton in its sample. Being one base from a much bigger clone, this may be a read error. The conserved final phenylalanine or tryptophan is absent from the CDR3, which likely points to a read error. The chain employs TRBV7-2 and TRBJ2-1; the D gene is possibly TRBD2 (6 bases). Trimming cost V 6 bases and J 4 bases, with 13 bases left between them. The CDR3 runs to 14 residues. The germline gives CDR1 SGHTA, CDR2 FQGNSA. As DNA, the CDR3 is TGTGCCAGCAGGGTGGGCGGGATTTACAATGAGCAGTTCTAC. Its protein product is CASRVGGIYNEQFY.

V and J are TRBV7-9 and TRBJ2-3; 7 positions match TRBD1. Germline trimming cut 5 bases from V and 3 bases from J; bases unmatched to any gene: 8. Germline CDR1 reads SEHNR; CDR2 reads FQNEAQ (reference sequence). This CDR3 has 15 residues. CDR3 in amino acids: CASSQTGSKTDTQYF. The CDR3, as DNA: TGTGCCAGCAGCCAGACAGGGAGTAAAACAGATACGCAGTATTTT.

The genes are TRBV6-2 or TRBV6-3 and TRBJ2-1, with D possibly TRBD2 on 6 matching bases. CDR3 length equals 14 residues. V lost 5 bases, J lost 8 bases, and 16 bases lay in between. CDR1 and CDR2 (germline): MNHEY, SVGEGT. The chain's CDR3 is CASSRFMAGYEQFF. The DNA of the CDR3 is TGTGCCAGCAGTAGATTCATGGCGGGGTATGAGCAGTTCTTC.

In its sample, this clonotype was seen many times. The chain links TRBV7-2 to TRBJ2-5; a weak D match, TRBD1 (6 bases). The V end was cut by 5 bases, the J end by 3 bases, with 13 bases between. Germline CDR1 and CDR2: SGHTA and FQGNSA. CDR3 length: 14 residues. CDR3 sequence reads: CASSPRDKKETQYF. Written as DNA, the CDR3 is TGTGCCAGCAGCCCTCGGGACAAGAAAGAGACCCAGTACTTC.

The chain is built from TRBV5-8 and TRBJ2-6, with D perhaps matching TRBD1 (6 bases). The V end lost 1 base, the J end lost 4 bases, and 12 bases lay between the germline ends. Germline CDR1 and CDR2: SGHTS and YDEGEE. This CDR3 is built from 16 residues. The CDR3 reads CASSLWGRGGANVLTF. DNA of the CDR3: TGTGCCAGCAGCTTGTGGGGGCGAGGAGGGGCCAACGTCCTGACTTTC.

V usage is TRBV20-1 and J usage is TRBJ1-4; maybe TRBD1 (5 bases). There are 15 residues in the CDR3. Trimming took 3 bases from V and 8 from J, leaving 19 bases between them. Germline V gene data show CDR1 as DFQATT and CDR2 as SNEGSKA (reference sequence). The CDR3: CSARPQTVLGEKLFF. CDR3 DNA: TGCAGTGCTAGGCCTCAGACAGTCCTAGGGGAAAAACTGTTTTTT.

This clonotype appeared many times. The gene calls are TRBV6-6 and TRBJ1-4, with D unresolved. CDR3 length equals 13 residues. Deletions cut 6 bases from V and 4 bases from J, with 9 bases between. CDR1 MNHNY and CDR2 SVGAGI come from the germline V gene (reference sequence). CDR3 protein: CASRDALNEKLFF. In DNA form, the CDR3 reads TGTGCCAGCAGGGACGCCCTTAATGAAAAACTGTTTTTT.

This clonotype has at least ten counts. The genes are TRBV7-2 and TRBJ2-5, with 7 bases aligning to TRBD2. The CDR3 is 15 amino acids. V lost 2 bases to trimming and J lost 5 bases; unmatched junction nucleotides: 8. From germline, CDR1 is SGHTA and CDR2 FQGNSA. The CDR3 sequence is CASSLQPGRGETQYF. Written as DNA, the CDR3 is TGTGCCAGCAGCTTACAACCGGGGCGGGGGGAGACCCAGTACTTC.

This clonotype showed up many times. J is TRBJ2-5 and V is TRBV18, with a tentative D call TRBD1 (6 bases). CDR3 size: 15 residues. Per the germline V gene, CDR1 is KGHSH and CDR2 is LQKENI. Trimming took 3 bases from V and 2 from J, leaving 13 bases between them. CDR3 in amino acids: CASSPVQGPQETQYF. CDR3 in DNA: TGTGCCAGCTCACCTGTGCAGGGGCCACAAGAGACCCAGTACTTC.

The sample holds many counts of this clonotype. The V and J genes are TRBV6-1 and TRBJ2-7; perhaps TRBD1 as D (5 bases). Trimming removed 4 bases at V and 3 bases at J, with 7 bases between. The CDR3 sequence is 12 residues long. From germline, CDR1 is MNHNS and CDR2 SASEGT. The CDR3 spells CASSGGRYEQYF. For the CDR3, the DNA is TGTGCCAGCAGTGGGGGCCGCTACGAGCAGTACTTC.

This clonotype has at least ten counts. The chain combines TRBV7-2 with TRBJ2-5; no definite D call. V was cut by 4 bases and J by 1 base, with 10 bases left in between. In germline, CDR1 is SGHTA, CDR2 FQGNSA. The CDR3 spans 14 residues. The CDR3 region has the DNA TGTGCCAGCAGCTGGGCCCAGGTCCAAGAGACCCAGTACTTC. This encodes CASSWAQVQETQYF.

The sample holds many counts of this clonotype. This chain links TRBV7-2 with TRBJ2-3; the D is unclear. The V and J ends lost 7 bases and 1 base respectively, with 12 bases between them. Germline V gene data show CDR1 as SGHTA and CDR2 as FQGNSA. The CDR3 extends over 14 amino acids. CDR3 nucleotide sequence: TGTGCCAGCAAAGGGTTTTTTGGCACAGATACGCAGTATTTT. Translation gives CASKGFFGTDTQYF.

The chain carries TRBV20-1 and TRBJ2-3, with 10 bases identical to TRBD2. This CDR3 contains 14 residues. CDR1 and CDR2 (germline): DFQATT, SNEGSKA (reference sequence). J lost 2 bases, V lost 6 bases, and 5 bases had no gene match. CDR3 protein: CSALLAGVTDTQYF. DNA of the CDR3: TGCAGTGCCCTCCTAGCGGGGGTCACAGATACGCAGTATTTT.

The rearrangement uses TRBV12-3 or TRBV12-4 and TRBJ2-4; 8 nucleotides align to TRBD1. The ends lost 5 bases at V and 9 bases at J; junction bases unmatched: 12. CDR3 length: 15 residues. The CDR3 sequence: CASSLTGQGESIQYF. CDR3 coding DNA: TGTGCCAGCAGTCTAACCGGACAGGGCGAAAGCATTCAGTACTTC.

The genes are TRBV29-1 and TRBJ1-3; D remains unclear. Germline V lookup: CDR1 SQVTM, CDR2 ANQGSEA. V lost 2 bases to trimming and J lost 4 bases, with 9 bases between them. This CDR3 is 13 amino acids long. CDR3 sequence (DNA): TGCAGCGTTGAACCCAAGAGGGGAAACACCATATATTTT. Its translation is CSVEPKRGNTIYF.

The rearrangement links TRBV9 to TRBJ2-2; D gene uncertain. The V end lost 3 bases, the J end lost 3 bases, and 6 bases lay between the germline ends. Germline V gene data show CDR1 as SGDLS and CDR2 as YYNGEE. The CDR3 loop spans 13 amino acids. For the CDR3, the DNA is TGTGCCAGCAGCGCCGAGTACACCGGGGAGCTGTTTTTT. The encoded protein is CASSAEYTGELFF.

There are a few counts of this clonotype. The rearrangement uses TRBV12-3 or TRBV12-4 and TRBJ2-1; TRBD2 agrees at 16 bases. J gave up 0 bases and V 8 bases, and 7 bases lay outside the gene matches. The CDR3 runs 18 residues. This CDR3 is CASFEGLAGGSSYNEQFF. CDR3 DNA: TGTGCCAGCTTCGAGGGACTAGCGGGAGGGAGCTCCTACAATGAGCAGTTCTTC.

The rearrangement links TRBV5-6 to TRBJ2-5; 14 nucleotides align to TRBD2. CDR1 is SGHDT and CDR2 is YYEEEE in the germline V gene. J was trimmed by 0 bases and V by 4 bases; bases with no gene match: 14. This CDR3 is 20 amino acids long. CDR3 DNA: TGTGCCAGCAGCGGGACTCCGGGACTAGCGGGAGTGGCGGACCAAGAGACCCAGTACTTC. Its translation is CASSGTPGLAGVADQETQYF.

This clonotype was seen repeatedly, ten times or more. The rearrangement joins TRBV6-1 to TRBJ2-2; 8 bases fit TRBD2. From germline, CDR1 is MNHNS and CDR2 SASEGT. This CDR3 has 16 residues. The J segment lost 4 bases and the V segment lost 4 bases, leaving 8 bases of the junction unmatched. In DNA, the CDR3 is TGTGCCAGCAGTGCCCCAAGCGGGAGTTCCACCGGGGAGCTGTTTTTT. Amino acids: CASSAPSGSSTGELFF.

This clonotype was seen only a few times. The rearrangement uses TRBV12-3 or TRBV12-4 and TRBJ2-7, with D unresolved. This CDR3 has 14 residues. Trimming removed 2 bases at V and 5 bases at J, with 13 bases between. This chain's CDR3 is CASSLMLAGDEQYF. DNA of the CDR3: TGTGCCAGCAGTTTAATGTTAGCTGGGGACGAGCAGTACTTC.

This chain uses TRBV10-2 with TRBJ2-1, with TRBD2 as a possible D gene (6 bases). Trimming cost V 3 bases and J 0 bases, with 18 bases left between them. The germline V gene has CDR1 WSHSY and CDR2 SAAADI. The CDR3 runs 18 residues. CDR3 amino acids: CASSDLWGRESSYNEQFF. The CDR3 region has the DNA TGCGCCAGCAGTGACTTGTGGGGACGGGAGAGCTCCTACAATGAGCAGTTCTTC.